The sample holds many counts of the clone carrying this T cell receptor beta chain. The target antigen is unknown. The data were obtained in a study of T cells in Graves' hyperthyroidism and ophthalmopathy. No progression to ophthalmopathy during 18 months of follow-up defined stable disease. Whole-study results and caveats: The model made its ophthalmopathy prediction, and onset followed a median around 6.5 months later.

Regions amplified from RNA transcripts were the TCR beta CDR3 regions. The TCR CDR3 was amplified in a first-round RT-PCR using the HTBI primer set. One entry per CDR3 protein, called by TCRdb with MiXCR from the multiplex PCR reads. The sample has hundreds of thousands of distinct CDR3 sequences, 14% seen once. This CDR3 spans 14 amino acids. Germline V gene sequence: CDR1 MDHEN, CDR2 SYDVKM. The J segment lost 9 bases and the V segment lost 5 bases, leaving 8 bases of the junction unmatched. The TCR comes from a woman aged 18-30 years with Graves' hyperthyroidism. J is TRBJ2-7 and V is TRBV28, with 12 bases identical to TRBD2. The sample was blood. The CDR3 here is CASSLPGLAGRQYF. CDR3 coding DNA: TGTGCCAGCAGTCTCCCGGGACTAGCGGGTCGGCAGTACTTC.